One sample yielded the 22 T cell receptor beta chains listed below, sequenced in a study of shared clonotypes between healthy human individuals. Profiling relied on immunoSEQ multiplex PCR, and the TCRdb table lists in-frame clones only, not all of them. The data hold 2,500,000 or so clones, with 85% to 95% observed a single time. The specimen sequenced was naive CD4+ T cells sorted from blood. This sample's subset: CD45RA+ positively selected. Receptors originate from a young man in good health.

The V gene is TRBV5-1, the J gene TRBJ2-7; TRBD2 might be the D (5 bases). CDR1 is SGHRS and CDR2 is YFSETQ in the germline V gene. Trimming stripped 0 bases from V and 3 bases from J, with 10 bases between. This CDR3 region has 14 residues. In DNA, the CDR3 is TGCGCCAGCAGCTTGGCCGGGGAATTCTACGAGCAGTACTTC. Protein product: CASSLAGEFYEQYF. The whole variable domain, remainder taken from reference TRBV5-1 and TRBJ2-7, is KAGVTQTPRYLIKTRGQQVTLSCSPISGHRSVSWYQQTPGQGLQFLFEYFSETQRNKGNFPGRFSGRQFSNSRSEMNVSTLELGDSALYLCASSLAGEFYEQYFGPGTRLTVT.

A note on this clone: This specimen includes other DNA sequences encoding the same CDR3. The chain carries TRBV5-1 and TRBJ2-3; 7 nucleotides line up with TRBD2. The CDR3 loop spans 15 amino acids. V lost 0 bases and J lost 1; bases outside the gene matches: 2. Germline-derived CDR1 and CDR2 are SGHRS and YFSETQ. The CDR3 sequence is CASSLEGGGTDTQYF. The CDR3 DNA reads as TGCGCCAGCAGCTTGGAGGGAGGGGGCACAGATACGCAGTATTTT.

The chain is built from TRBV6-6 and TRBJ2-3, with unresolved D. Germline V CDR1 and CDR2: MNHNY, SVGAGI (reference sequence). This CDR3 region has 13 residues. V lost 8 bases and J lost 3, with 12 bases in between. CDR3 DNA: TGTGCCAGCCGCAGACCAGCTACAGATACGCAGTATTTT. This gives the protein CASRRPATDTQYF.

The CDR3: CASSPRGGRDEKLFF. The CDR3 DNA follows: TGTGCCAGCAGCCCAAGAGGAGGTCGGGATGAAAAACTGTTTTTT. The chain links TRBV5-4 to TRBJ1-4; D call uncertain. V lost 4 bases and J lost 6, with 16 bases in between. Germline CDR1 and CDR2: SGHNT and YYREEE (reference sequence). The CDR3 extends over 15 amino acids.

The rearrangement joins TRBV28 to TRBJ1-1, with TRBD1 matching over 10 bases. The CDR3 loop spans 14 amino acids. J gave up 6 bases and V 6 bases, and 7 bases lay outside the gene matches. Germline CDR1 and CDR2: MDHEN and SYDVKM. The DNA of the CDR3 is TGTGCCAGCAGCCCGACAGGGGGCTTCTCTGAAGCTTTCTTT. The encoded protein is CASSPTGGFSEAFF.

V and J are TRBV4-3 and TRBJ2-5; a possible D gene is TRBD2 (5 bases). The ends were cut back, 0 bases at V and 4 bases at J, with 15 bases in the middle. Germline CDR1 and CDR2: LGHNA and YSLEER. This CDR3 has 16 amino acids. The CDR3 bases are TGCGCCAGCAGCCAAGATGCGGCGGGCTTGTCAGAGACCCAGTACTTC. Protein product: CASSQDAAGLSETQYF.

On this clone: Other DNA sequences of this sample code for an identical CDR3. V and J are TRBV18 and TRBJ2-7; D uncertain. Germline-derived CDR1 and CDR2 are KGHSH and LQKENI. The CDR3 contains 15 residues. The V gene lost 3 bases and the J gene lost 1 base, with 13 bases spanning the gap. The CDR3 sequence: CASSPPGRISYEQYF. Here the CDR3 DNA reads TGTGCCAGCTCACCGCCCGGTCGAATTTCCTACGAGCAGTACTTC.

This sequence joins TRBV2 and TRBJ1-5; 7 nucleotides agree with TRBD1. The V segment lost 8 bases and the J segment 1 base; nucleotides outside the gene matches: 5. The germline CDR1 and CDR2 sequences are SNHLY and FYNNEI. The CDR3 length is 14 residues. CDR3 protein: CASDRVASNQPQHF. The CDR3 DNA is TGTGCCAGCGACAGGGTGGCGAGCAATCAGCCCCAGCATTTT.

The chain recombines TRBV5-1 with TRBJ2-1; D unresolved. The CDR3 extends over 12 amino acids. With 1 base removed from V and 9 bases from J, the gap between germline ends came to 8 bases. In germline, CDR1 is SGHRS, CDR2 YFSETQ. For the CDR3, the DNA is TGCGCCAGCAGCTTGTGGAACGGTGAGCAGTTCTTC. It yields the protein CASSLWNGEQFF.

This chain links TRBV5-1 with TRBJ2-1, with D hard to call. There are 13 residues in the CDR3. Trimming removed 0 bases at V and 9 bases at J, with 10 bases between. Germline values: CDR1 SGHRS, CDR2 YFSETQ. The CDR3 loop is CASSLVTLPEQFF. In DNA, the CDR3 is TGCGCCAGCAGCTTGGTTACTTTGCCTGAGCAGTTCTTC.

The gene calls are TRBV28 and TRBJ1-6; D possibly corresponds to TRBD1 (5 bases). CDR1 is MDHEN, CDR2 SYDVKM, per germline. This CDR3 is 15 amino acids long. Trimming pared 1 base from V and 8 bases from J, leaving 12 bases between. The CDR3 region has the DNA TGTGCCAGCAGTTTATCCGGCAGGGCAGATTCACCCCTCCACTTT. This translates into CASSLSGRADSPLHF.

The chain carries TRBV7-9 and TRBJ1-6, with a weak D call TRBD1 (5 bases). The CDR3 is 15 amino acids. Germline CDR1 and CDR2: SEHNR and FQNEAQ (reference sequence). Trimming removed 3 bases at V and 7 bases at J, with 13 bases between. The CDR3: CASSLDQGGNSPLHF. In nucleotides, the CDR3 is TGTGCCAGCAGCTTGGATCAGGGTGGCAATTCACCCCTCCACTTT. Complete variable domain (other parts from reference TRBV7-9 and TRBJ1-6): DTGVSQNPRHKITKRGQNVTFRCDPISEHNRLYWYRQTLGQGPEFLTYFQNEAQLEKSRLLSDRFSAERPKGSFSTLEIQRTEQGDSAMYLCASSLDQGGNSPLHFGNGTRLTVT.

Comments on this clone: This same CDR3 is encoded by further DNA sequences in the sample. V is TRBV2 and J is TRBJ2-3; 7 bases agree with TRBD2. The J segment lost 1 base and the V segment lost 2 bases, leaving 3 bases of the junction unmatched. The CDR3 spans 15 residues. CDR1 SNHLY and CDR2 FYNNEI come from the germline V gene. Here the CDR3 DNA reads TGTGCCAGCAGTGAATTGGGGGGGGGCACAGATACGCAGTATTTT. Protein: CASSELGGGTDTQYF.

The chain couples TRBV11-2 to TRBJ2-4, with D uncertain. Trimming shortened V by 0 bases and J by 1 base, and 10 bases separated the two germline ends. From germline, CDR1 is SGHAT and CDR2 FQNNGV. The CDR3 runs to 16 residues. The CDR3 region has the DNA TGTGCCAGCAGCTTAGATGTCCAATCGGCCAAAAACATTCAGTACTTC. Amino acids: CASSLDVQSAKNIQYF.

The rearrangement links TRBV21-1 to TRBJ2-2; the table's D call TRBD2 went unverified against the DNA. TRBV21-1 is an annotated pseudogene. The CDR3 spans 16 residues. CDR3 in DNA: TGTGCCAGCAGCAAAGGGGGGGATCCGAACACCGGGGAGCTGTTTTTT. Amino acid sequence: CASSKGGDPNTGELFF.

The CDR3 region has the DNA TGTGCCACCGGGACAGGGCTACCTAGTGCGCAGTTCTTC. It codes for CATGTGLPSAQFF. V is TRBV11-1 and J is TRBJ2-1; TRBD1 matches at 9 bases. The J segment lost 12 bases and the V segment lost 10 bases, leaving 13 bases of the junction unmatched. The CDR3 is made up of 13 amino acids. Per germline, CDR1 SGHAT and CDR2 FQDESV (reference sequence).

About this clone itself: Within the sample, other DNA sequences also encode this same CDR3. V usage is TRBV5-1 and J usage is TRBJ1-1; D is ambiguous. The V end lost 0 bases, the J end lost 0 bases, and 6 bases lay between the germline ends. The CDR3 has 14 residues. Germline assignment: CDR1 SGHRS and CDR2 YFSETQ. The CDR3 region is CASSLGDLNTEAFF. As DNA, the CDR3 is TGCGCCAGCAGCTTGGGAGACCTGAACACTGAAGCTTTCTTT.

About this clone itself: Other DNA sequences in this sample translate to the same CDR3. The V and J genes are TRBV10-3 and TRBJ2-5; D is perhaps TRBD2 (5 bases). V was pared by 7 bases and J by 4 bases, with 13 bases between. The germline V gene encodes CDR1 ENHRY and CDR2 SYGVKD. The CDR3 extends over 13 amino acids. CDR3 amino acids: CAITGGSGETQYF. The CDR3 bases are TGTGCCATCACCGGCGGGTCCGGAGAGACCCAGTACTTC.

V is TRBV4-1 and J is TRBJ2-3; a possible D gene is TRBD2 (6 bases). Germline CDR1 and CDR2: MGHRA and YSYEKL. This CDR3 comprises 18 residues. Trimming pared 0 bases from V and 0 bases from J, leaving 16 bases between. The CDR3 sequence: CASSQEERRGTSTDTQYF. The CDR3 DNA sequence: TGCGCCAGCAGCCAAGAAGAACGGCGGGGTACTAGCACAGATACGCAGTATTTT.

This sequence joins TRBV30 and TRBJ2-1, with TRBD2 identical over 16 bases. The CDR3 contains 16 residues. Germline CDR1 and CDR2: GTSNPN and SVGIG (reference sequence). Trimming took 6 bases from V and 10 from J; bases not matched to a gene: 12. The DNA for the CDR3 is TGTGCCTGCGCGTTGGGGGGACTAGCGGGAGGGGTGGAGCAGTTCTTC. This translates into CACALGGLAGGVEQFF.

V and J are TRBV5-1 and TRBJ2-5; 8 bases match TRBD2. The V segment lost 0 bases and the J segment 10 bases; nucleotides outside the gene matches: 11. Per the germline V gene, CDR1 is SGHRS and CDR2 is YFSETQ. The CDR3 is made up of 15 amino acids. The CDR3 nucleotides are TGCGCCAGCAGCTTGGAGCCTAGCGGGCTGAGGGACCAGTACTTC. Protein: CASSLEPSGLRDQYF.

The DNA of the CDR3 is TGTGCCAGCACCAAGGCGCGGCCCTCGAACACTGAAGCTTTCTTT. Its translation: CASTKARPSNTEAFF. V usage is TRBV6-1 and J usage is TRBJ1-1; D gene ambiguous. Germline V CDR1 and CDR2: MNHNS, SASEGT. V lost 7 bases and J 1 base, leaving 16 bases between the germline ends. The CDR3 runs 15 residues.